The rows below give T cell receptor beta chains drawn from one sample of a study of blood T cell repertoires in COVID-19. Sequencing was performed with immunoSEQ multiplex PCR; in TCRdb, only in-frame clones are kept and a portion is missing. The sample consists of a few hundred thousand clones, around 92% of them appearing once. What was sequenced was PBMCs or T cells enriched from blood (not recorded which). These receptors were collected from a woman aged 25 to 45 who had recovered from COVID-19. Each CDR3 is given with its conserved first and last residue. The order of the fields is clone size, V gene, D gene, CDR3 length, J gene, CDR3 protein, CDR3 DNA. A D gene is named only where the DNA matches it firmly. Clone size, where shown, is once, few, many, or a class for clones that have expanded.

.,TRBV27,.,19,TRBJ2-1,CASSLSPPYTGAHNNEQFF,TGTGCCAGCAGTTTGTCGCCCCCTTATACGGGAGCGCATAACAATGAGCAGTTCTTC
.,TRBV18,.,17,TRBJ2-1,CASSPRASTTFYNEQFF,TGTGCCAGCTCACCAAGGGCTAGCACGACATTCTACAATGAGCAGTTCTTC
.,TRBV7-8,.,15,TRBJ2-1,CASSLAEATYNEQFF,TGTGCCAGCAGCTTAGCCGAGGCTACCTACAATGAGCAGTTCTTC
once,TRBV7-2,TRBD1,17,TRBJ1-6,CASSLIRQGARDSPLHF,TGTGCCAGCAGCTTAATTCGACAGGGGGCGAGGGATTCACCCCTCCACTTT
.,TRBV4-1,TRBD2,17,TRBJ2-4,CASSRTLAGGSKNIQYF,TGCGCCAGCAGCCGAACACTAGCGGGAGGGTCCAAAAACATTCAGTACTTC
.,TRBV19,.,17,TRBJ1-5,CASSYRPQEYSNQPQHF,TGTGCCAGTAGTTACCGTCCTCAGGAATATAGCAATCAGCCCCAGCATTTT
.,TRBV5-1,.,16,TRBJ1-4,CASSGGAGGTDEKLFF,TGCGCCAGCAGCGGGGGAGCGGGAGGTACGGATGAAAAACTGTTTTTT
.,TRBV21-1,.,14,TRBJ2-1,CASTWAPNLNEQFF,TGTGCCAGCACTTGGGCCCCAAACCTCAATGAGCAGTTCTTC
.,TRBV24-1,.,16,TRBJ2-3,CATSDSALGGTDTQYF,TGTGCCACCAGTGATTCGGCTTTAGGAGGCACAGATACGCAGTATTTT
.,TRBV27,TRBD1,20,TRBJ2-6,CASSFRSQQGAPSGANVLTF,TGTGCCAGCAGTTTCCGATCCCAGCAGGGGGCCCCCTCTGGGGCCAACGTCCTGACTTTC
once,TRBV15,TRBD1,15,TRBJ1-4,CATSRVQGANEKLFF,TGTGCCACCAGCAGAGTTCAGGGGGCTAATGAAAAACTGTTTTTT
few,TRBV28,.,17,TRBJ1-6,CASRLRPYGTQNSPLHF,TGTGCCAGCAGGCTCCGTCCTTATGGGACACAAAATTCACCCCTCCACTTT
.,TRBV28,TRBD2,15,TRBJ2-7,CASSLSGGGEGEQYF,TGTGCCAGCAGTTTGTCGGGGGGAGGCGAGGGCGAGCAGTACTTC
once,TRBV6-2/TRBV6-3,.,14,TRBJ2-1,CASSYSRRVNEQFF,TGTGCCAGCAGTTACTCGAGGAGGGTGAATGAGCAGTTCTTC
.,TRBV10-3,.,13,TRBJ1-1,CASRQEGETEAFF,TGTGCCTCTCGACAGGAAGGAGAGACTGAAGCTTTCTTT
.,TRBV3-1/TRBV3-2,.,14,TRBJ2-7,CASSQASLSYEQYF,TGTGCCAGCAGCCAGGCATCTTTATCGTACGAGCAGTACTTC
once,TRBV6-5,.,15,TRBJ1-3,CASGLLGGSGNTIYF,TGTGCCAGCGGGCTACTAGGGGGCTCTGGAAACACCATATATTTT
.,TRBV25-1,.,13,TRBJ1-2,CASSGEGTGGYTF,TGTGCCAGCAGTGGAGAGGGAACGGGAGGCTACACCTTC
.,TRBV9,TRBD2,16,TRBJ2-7,CASSFEPRGEVYEQYF,TGTGCCAGCAGTTTTGAACCACGGGGGGAGGTCTACGAGCAGTACTTC
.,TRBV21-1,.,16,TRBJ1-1,CASPILGTGSNTEAFF,TGTGCCAGCCCAATCCTGGGGACAGGTAGTAACACTGAAGCTTTCTTT
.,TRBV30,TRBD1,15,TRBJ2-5,CAWGKGGLNQETQYF,TGTGCCTGGGGAAAAGGGGGCTTGAACCAAGAGACCCAGTACTTC
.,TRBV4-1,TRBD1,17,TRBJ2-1,CASSLDPRGPLGNEQFF,TGCGCCAGCAGCCTCGACCCCAGGGGGCCCCTAGGGAATGAGCAGTTCTTC
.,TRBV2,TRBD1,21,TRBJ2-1,CASSEAQSDRGLGLAYNEQFF,TGTGCCAGCAGTGAAGCGCAGTCGGACAGGGGGCTTGGTTTAGCCTACAATGAGCAGTTCTTC
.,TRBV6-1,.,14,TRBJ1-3,CASMESLSGNTIYF,TGTGCCAGCATGGAGAGTCTCTCTGGAAACACCATATATTTT